This entry concerns a single TCR beta chain. CD8+ and CD4+ blood T cells underwent TCR beta sequencing. The multiple sclerosis controls were treatment-naive patients with relapsing-remitting disease that was stable or active. The data belong to a study of CD8 T cells in Susac syndrome. The CDR3 totals 15 residues. Trimming removed 0 bases from V and 4 bases from J, with 12 bases in between. Per the germline V gene, CDR1 is LNHDA and CDR2 is SQIVND (reference sequence). RNA totalling about 0.45 to 1 ug underwent reverse transcription with random hexamers. Amplification of TCR beta CDR3 was carried out by immunoSEQ multiplex PCR, which covered 54 Vbeta and 13 Jbeta segments. TCRdb re-called the immunoSEQ multiplex PCR reads with MiXCR, one entry per CDR3 protein. The sample contains about 280,000 distinct CDR3 sequences, approximately 84% of which appear only once.

Input material: CD8+ T cells from PBMCs. The clonotype originates from a human donor with multiple sclerosis. The chain is built from TRBV19 and TRBJ1-2, with a possible D match to TRBD1 (5 bases). The CDR3 bases are TGTGCCAGTAGTATAGATCTCGACAGACGCTATGGCTACACCTTC. This translates into CASSIDLDRRYGYTF.